This TCR beta chain came from a study of cytomegalovirus exposure and HLA in healthy donors. The PCR used 60 Vbeta and 13 Jbeta primers. Here immunoSEQ multiplex PCR was the method, and the copy in TCRdb shows in-frame clones only, minus some. The sample holds fewer than 200,000 clones, almost 85% seen once. Germline values: CDR1 LNHNV, CDR2 YYDKDF (reference sequence). The V gene end was trimmed by 3 bases and the J gene end by 5 bases; junction bases not matched to a gene: 9. The CDR3 spans 16 residues. This clone was observed once. The clonotype comes from a man aged 25-40 years in good health and CMV-seronegative. Specimen: PBMCs. This sequence joins TRBV15 and TRBJ2-5, with 10 bases matching TRBD1. The CDR3 loop reads CATSSLRDRGLETQYF. CDR3 nucleotide sequence: TGTGCCACCAGCAGCCTCCGGGACAGGGGTTTGGAGACCCAGTACTTC.